Each of the 10 T cell receptor beta chains below was sequenced from the same sample in a study of PD-1 blockade in classical Hodgkin lymphoma. Profiled with immunoSEQ multiplex PCR; TCRdb holds only in-frame clones, not every one. This table has about 97,000 clones, approximately 88% appearing once. Each patient experienced a relapse that followed autologous stem cell transplantation, and brentuximab vedotin exposure varied. The sample in question was peripheral blood mononuclear cells (PBMCs), obtained at baseline. The receptor source for this set is a human donor with classical Hodgkin lymphoma.

DNA of the CDR3: TGCGCCAGCAGTCTGGTGGGGGCAGCTTTCTCTGGCACTGAAGCTTTCTTT. It codes for CASSLVGAAFSGTEAFF. The V and J genes are TRBV5-1 and TRBJ1-1, with D maybe TRBD1 (6 bases). The CDR3 spans 17 residues. The V gene lost 5 bases and the J gene lost 4 bases, with 24 bases spanning the gap. The germline V gene has CDR1 SGHRS and CDR2 YFSETQ. The entire variable domain, with the rest obtained from reference TRBV5-1 and TRBJ1-1, is as follows: KAGVTQTPRYLIKTRGQQVTLSCSPISGHRSVSWYQQTPGQGLQFLFEYFSETQRNKGNFPGRFSGRQFSNSRSEMNVSTLELGDSALYLCASSLVGAAFSGTEAFFGQGTRLTVV.

V and J are TRBV2 and TRBJ2-5; 7 nucleotides align to TRBD1. This CDR3 is 15 amino acids long. Germline lookup yields CDR1 SNHLY and CDR2 FYNNEI. The V and J ends lost 7 bases and 3 bases, in that order; junction bases with no gene match: 11. CDR3 in DNA: TGTGCCAGCACTTTGGGACAGACGAGGGAAGAGACCCAGTACTTC. Its protein product is CASTLGQTREETQYF.

The genes are TRBV5-1 and TRBJ2-1; 12 bases line up with TRBD2. Germline trimming cut 1 base from V and 9 bases from J; bases unmatched to any gene: 8. The CDR3 consists of 16 residues. Looked up from germline, CDR1 is SGHRS and CDR2 is YFSETQ. The CDR3 DNA reads TGCGCCAGCAGCTTGAGTCTAGCGGGAGGGCCGGGTGAGCAGTTCTTC. Its protein product is CASSLSLAGGPGEQFF. Full variable domain (outside the CDR3, taken from reference TRBV5-1 and TRBJ2-1): KAGVTQTPRYLIKTRGQQVTLSCSPISGHRSVSWYQQTPGQGLQFLFEYFSETQRNKGNFPGRFSGRQFSNSRSEMNVSTLELGDSALYLCASSLSLAGGPGEQFFGPGTRLTVL.

This chain joins TRBV28 and TRBJ2-1, with 9 positions matching TRBD2. V shed 5 bases, J shed 3 bases, and the junction held 8 bases outside the gene matches. Germline-derived CDR1 and CDR2 are MDHEN and SYDVKM. There are 16 residues in the CDR3. The CDR3 is CASSPLAGIGYNEQFF. Written as DNA, the CDR3 is TGTGCCAGCAGTCCGCTAGCGGGAATAGGCTACAATGAGCAGTTCTTC.

The genes are TRBV15 and TRBJ2-1; 11 positions match TRBD2. The trim removed 9 bases at V and 7 bases at J, leaving 5 bases unmatched. The CDR3 has 13 residues. Per germline, CDR1 LNHNV and CDR2 YYDKDF (reference sequence). The CDR3 bases are TGTGCCACTGCTAGCGGGAGGAGGAATGAGCAGTTCTTC. It yields the protein CATASGRRNEQFF.

The CDR3 loop reads CATLSGQGNYGYTF. The CDR3 DNA is TGTGCCACGCTCTCGGGACAGGGTAACTATGGCTACACCTTC. The chain links TRBV10-3 to TRBJ1-2; 9 bases align to TRBD1. From germline, CDR1 is ENHRY and CDR2 SYGVKD. This CDR3 contains 14 residues. V dropped 10 bases and J dropped 1; count of bases not matched to a gene: 7.

This clone was recorded once. This rearrangement joins TRBV28 to TRBJ1-2; 7 nucleotides match TRBD1. CDR1 is MDHEN and CDR2 is SYDVKM in the germline V gene. The junction had 14 bases not matched to a gene; V was cut back by 10 bases and J by 3 bases. The CDR3 covers 15 residues. The CDR3 sequence: CATQISGGRHYGYTF. Written as DNA, the CDR3 is TGTGCCACCCAGATTTCAGGGGGTAGGCACTATGGCTACACCTTC.

V is TRBV5-1 and J is TRBJ1-1, with 9 bases that match TRBD1. This CDR3 has 17 residues. The ends lost 4 bases at V and 3 bases at J; junction bases unmatched: 13. CDR1 SGHRS and CDR2 YFSETQ come from the germline V gene. The CDR3 reads CASSTRPQGQGDTEAFF. The DNA of the CDR3 is TGCGCCAGCAGCACTCGACCTCAGGGACAGGGTGACACTGAAGCTTTCTTT. Full variable domain (rest looked up from reference TRBV5-1 and TRBJ1-1): KAGVTQTPRYLIKTRGQQVTLSCSPISGHRSVSWYQQTPGQGLQFLFEYFSETQRNKGNFPGRFSGRQFSNSRSEMNVSTLELGDSALYLCASSTRPQGQGDTEAFFGQGTRLTVV.

This chain connects TRBV7-8 to TRBJ2-3; D is unclear. This CDR3 has 14 amino acids. Germline assignment: CDR1 SGHVS and CDR2 FQNEAQ. The V and J ends lost 0 bases and 1 base respectively, with 5 bases between them. CDR3 sequence: CASSLAVGTDTQYF. Written as DNA, the CDR3 is TGTGCCAGCAGCTTAGCAGTCGGCACAGATACGCAGTATTTT. The variable domain in full, with the rest retrieved from reference TRBV7-8 and TRBJ2-3, is GAGVSQSPRYKVAKRGQDVALRCDPISGHVSLFWYQQALGQGPEFLTYFQNEAQLDKSGLPSDRFFAERPEGSVSTLKIQRTQQEDSAVYLCASSLAVGTDTQYFGPGTRLTVL.

The chain joins TRBV5-4 to TRBJ1-3; the D gene is possibly TRBD1 (6 bases). Per the germline V gene, CDR1 is SGHNT and CDR2 is YYREEE (reference sequence). Trimming pared 1 base from V and 0 bases from J, leaving 8 bases between. This CDR3 has 15 amino acids. In DNA form, the CDR3 reads TGTGCCAGCAGCTTGCAGGGGAGCTCTGGAAACACCATATATTTT. Protein: CASSLQGSSGNTIYF.